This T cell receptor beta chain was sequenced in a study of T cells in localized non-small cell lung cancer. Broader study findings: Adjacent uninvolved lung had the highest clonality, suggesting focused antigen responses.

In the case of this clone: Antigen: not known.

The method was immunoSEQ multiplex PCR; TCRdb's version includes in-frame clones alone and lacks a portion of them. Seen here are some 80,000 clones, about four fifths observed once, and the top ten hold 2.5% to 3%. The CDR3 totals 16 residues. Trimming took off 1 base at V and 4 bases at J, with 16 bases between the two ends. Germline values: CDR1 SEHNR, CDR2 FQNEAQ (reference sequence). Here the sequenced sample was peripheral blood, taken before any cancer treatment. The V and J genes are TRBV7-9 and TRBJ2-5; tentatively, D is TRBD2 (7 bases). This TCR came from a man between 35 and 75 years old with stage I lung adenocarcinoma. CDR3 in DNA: TGTGCCAGCAGCTTAGGTGGGGGGGCCCCCACAGAGACCCAGTACTTC. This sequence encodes CASSLGGGAPTETQYF.